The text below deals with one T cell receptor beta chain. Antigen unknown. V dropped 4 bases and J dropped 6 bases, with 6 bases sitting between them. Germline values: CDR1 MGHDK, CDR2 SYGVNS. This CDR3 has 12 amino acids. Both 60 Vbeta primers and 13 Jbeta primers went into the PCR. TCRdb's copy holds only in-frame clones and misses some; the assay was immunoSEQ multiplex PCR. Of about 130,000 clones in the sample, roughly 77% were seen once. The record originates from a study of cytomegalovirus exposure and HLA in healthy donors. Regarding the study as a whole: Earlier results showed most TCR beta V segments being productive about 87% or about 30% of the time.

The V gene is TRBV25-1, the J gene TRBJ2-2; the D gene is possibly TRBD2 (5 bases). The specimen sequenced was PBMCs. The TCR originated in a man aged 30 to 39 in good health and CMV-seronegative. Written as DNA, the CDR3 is TGTGCCAGCAGTGGAGCGGCCGGGGAGCTGTTTTTT. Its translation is CASSGAAGELFF.